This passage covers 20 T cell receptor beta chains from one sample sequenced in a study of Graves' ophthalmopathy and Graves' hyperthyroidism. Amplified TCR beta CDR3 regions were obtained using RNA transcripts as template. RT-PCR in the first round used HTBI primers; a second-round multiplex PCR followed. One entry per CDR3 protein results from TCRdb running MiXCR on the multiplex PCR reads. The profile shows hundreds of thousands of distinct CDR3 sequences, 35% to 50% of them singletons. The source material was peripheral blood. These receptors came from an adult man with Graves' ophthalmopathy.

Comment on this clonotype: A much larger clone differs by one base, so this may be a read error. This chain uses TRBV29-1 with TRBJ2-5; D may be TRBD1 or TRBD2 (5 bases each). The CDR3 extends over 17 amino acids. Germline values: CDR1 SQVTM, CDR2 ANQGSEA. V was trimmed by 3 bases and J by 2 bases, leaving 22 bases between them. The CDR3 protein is CSVEPHRDVLGQETQYF. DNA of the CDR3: TGCAGCGTTGAGCCACACCGGGACGTCCTCGGACAAGAGACCCAGTACTTC.

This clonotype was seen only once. This CDR3 is CSAPSGRDEQYF. CDR3 coding DNA: TGCAGTGCTCCATCCGGGAGGGACGAGCAGTACTTC. V usage is TRBV20-1 and J usage is TRBJ2-7; 8 bases align to TRBD2. CDR3 size: 12 residues. V lost 5 bases and J lost 5; bases outside the gene matches: 5. CDR1 and CDR2 (germline): DFQATT, SNEGSKA (reference sequence).

The chain's CDR3 is CATSSLGPDRIAEAFF. CDR3 DNA sequence: TGTGCCACCAGCAGCTTAGGACCGGACAGGATCGCTGAAGCTTTCTTT. The rearrangement uses TRBV15 and TRBJ1-1; TRBD1 matches at 7 bases. The CDR3 is 16 amino acids. Germline-derived CDR1 and CDR2 are LNHNV and YYDKDF (reference sequence). Germline trimming cut 3 bases from V and 6 bases from J; bases unmatched to any gene: 13.

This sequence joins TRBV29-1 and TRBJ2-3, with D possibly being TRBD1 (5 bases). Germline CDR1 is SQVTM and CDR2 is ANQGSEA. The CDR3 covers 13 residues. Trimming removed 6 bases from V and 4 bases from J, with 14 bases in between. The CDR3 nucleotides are TGCAGCGTCGTCCCGTTACAGGCAGATACGCAGTATTTT. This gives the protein CSVVPLQADTQYF.

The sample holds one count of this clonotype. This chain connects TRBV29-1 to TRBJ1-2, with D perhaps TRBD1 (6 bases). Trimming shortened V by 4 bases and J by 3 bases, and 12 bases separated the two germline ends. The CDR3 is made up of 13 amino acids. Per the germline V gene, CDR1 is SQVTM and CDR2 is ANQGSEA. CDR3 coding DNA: TGCAGCGTTGTCGAACAGGGTGACTATGGCTACACCTTC. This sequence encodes CSVVEQGDYGYTF.

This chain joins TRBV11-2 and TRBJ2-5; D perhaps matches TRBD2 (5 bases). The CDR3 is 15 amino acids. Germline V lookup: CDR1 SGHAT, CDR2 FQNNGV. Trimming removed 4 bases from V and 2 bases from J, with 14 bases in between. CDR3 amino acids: CASSSGWTVQETQYF. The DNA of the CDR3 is TGTGCCAGCAGCTCGGGATGGACGGTACAAGAGACCCAGTACTTC.

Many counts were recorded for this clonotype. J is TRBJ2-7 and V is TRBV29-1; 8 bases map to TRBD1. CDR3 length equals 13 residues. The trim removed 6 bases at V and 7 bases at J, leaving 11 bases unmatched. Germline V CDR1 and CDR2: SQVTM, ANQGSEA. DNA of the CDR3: TGCAGCGTATTGGACAGGGCGGCAGGGGAGCAGTACTTC. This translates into CSVLDRAAGEQYF.

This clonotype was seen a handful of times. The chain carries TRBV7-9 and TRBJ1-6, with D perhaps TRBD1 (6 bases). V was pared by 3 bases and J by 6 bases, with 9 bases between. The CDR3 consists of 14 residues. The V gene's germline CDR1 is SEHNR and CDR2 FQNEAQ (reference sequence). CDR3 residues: CASSLVGANSPLHF. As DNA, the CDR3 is TGTGCCAGCAGCTTGGTGGGGGCTAATTCACCCCTCCACTTT.

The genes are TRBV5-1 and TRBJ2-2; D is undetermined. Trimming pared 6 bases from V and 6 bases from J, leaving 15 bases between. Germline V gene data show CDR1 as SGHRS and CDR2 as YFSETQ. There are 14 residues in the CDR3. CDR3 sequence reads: CASTTTAGAGELFF. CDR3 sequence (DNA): TGCGCCAGCACCACAACAGCAGGCGCCGGGGAGCTGTTTTTT.

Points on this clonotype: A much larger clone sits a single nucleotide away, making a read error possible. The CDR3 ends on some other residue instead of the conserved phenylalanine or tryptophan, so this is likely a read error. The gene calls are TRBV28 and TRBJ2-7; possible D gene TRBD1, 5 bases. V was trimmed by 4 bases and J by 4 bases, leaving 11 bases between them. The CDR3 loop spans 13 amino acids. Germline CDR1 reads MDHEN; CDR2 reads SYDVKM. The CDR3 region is CASSSGMGYEQYL. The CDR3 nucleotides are TGTGCCAGCAGTTCAGGGATGGGGTACGAGCAGTACCTC.

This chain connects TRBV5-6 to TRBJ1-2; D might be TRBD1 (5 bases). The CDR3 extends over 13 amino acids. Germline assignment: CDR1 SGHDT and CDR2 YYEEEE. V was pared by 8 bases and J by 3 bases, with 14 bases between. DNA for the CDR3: TGTGCCAGTCGAGACCGGGACGACTATGGCTACACCTTC. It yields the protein CASRDRDDYGYTF.

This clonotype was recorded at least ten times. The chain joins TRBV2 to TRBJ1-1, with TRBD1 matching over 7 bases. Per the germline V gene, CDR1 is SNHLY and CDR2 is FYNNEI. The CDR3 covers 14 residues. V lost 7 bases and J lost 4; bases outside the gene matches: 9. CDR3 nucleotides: TGTGCCAGCATTTCGTTACAGGGGTTCACTGAAGCTTTCTTT. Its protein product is CASISLQGFTEAFF.

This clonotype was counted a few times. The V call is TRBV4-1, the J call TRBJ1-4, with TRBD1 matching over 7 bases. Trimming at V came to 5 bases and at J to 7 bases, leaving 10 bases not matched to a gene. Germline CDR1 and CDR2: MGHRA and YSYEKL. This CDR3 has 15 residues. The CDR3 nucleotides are TGCGCCAGCAGCTCGCAACAGGGGAGAAGTGAAAAACTGTTTTTT. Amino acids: CASSSQQGRSEKLFF.

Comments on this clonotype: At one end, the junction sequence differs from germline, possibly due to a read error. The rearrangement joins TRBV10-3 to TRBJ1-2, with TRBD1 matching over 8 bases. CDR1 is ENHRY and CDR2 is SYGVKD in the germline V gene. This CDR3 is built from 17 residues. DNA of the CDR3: TGTGCCAGCAGTTACTCGACCCGGGACAGGACAGACTATGGCTACACCTTC. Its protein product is CASSYSTRDRTDYGYTF.

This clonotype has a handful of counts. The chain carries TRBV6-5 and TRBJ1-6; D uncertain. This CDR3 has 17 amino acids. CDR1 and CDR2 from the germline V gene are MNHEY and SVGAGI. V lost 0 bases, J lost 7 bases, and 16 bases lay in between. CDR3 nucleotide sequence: TGTGCCAGCAGTTACTCGGGTCCTATATTGGGAAATTCACCCCTCCACTTT. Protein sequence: CASSYSGPILGNSPLHF.

The CDR3, as DNA: TGTGCCAGTAGACAGACCCCGAGCTCTGGAAACACCATATATTTT. This codes for CASRQTPSSGNTIYF. The chain has TRBV19 and TRBJ1-3; D not resolved. Deletions cut 6 bases from V and 0 bases from J, with 12 bases between. CDR1 is LNHDA, CDR2 SQIVND, per germline (reference sequence). The CDR3 totals 15 residues.

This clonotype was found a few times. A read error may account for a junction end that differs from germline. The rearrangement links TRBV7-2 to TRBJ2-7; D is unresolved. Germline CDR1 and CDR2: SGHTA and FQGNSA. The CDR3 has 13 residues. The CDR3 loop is CASSPRLSDEQYF. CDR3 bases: TGTGCCAGCAGCCCTAGGCTCTCCGACGAGCAGTACTTC.

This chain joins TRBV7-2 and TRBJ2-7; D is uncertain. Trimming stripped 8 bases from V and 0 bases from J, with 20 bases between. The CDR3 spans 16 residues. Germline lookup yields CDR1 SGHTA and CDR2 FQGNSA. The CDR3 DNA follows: TGTGCCAGCCGCCCCGTAAATTCGAATAGCTCCTACGAGCAGTACTTC. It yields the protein CASRPVNSNSSYEQYF.

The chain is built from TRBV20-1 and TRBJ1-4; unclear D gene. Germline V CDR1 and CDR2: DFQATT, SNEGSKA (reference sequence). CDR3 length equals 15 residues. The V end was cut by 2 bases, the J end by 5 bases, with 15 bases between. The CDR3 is CSARQGLAGNEKLFF. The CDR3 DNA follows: TGCAGTGCTAGACAAGGACTAGCGGGGAATGAAAAACTGTTTTTT.

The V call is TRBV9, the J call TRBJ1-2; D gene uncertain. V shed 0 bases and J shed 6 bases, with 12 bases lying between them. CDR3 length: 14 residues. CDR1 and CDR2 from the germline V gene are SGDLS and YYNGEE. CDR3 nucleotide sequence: TGTGCCAGCAGCGTAGATTCAAACGCGGATGGCTACACCTTC. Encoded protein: CASSVDSNADGYTF. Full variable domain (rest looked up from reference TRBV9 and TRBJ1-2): DSGVTQTPKHLITATGQRVTLRCSPRSGDLSVYWYQQSLDQGLQFLIQYYNGEERAKGNILERFSAQQFPDLHSELNLSSLELGDSALYFCASSVDSNADGYTFGSGTRLTVV.